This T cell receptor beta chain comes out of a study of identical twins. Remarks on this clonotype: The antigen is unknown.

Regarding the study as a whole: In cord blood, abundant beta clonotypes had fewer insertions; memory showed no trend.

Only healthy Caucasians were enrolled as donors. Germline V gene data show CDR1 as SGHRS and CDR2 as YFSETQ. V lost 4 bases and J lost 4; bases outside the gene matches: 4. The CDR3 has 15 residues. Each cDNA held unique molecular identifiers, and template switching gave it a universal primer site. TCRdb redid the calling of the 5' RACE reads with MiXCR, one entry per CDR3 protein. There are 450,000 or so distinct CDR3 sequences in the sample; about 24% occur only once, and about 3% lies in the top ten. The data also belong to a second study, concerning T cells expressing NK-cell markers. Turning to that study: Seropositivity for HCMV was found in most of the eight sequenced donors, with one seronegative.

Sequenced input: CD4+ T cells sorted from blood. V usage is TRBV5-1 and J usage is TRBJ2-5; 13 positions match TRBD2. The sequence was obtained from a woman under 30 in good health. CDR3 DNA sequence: TGCGCCAGCAGCCCGGGACTAGCGGGAAGAGAGACCCAGTACTTC. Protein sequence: CASSPGLAGRETQYF.